This T cell receptor beta chain was retrieved from a study of T cells after yellow fever vaccination. Findings and caveats of the study: Weaker, the secondary response peaked sooner, at day 5 versus 15.

This CDR3 has 16 residues. The V gene lost 0 bases and the J gene lost 7 bases, with 22 bases spanning the gap. From germline, CDR1 is GTSNPN and CDR2 SVGIG (reference sequence). About this clonotype itself: Its cognate antigen is unknown.

TCRdb re-called the 5' RACE reads through MiXCR, storing one row per CDR3 protein. Among 78,000 or so distinct CDR3 sequences listed, around 7% were seen once. The sample in question was CD8+ T cells sorted from PBMCs, obtained around 10 days after the first yellow fever vaccination. The chain is built from TRBV30 and TRBJ2-7; D remains unclear. This TCR was recovered from a man younger than 30 who received the YFV17D yellow fever vaccine. This CDR3 reads CAWSVLRATPYVEQYF. The CDR3 nucleotides read TGTGCCTGGAGTGTACTGAGAGCGACCCCCTACGTGGAGCAGTACTTC.